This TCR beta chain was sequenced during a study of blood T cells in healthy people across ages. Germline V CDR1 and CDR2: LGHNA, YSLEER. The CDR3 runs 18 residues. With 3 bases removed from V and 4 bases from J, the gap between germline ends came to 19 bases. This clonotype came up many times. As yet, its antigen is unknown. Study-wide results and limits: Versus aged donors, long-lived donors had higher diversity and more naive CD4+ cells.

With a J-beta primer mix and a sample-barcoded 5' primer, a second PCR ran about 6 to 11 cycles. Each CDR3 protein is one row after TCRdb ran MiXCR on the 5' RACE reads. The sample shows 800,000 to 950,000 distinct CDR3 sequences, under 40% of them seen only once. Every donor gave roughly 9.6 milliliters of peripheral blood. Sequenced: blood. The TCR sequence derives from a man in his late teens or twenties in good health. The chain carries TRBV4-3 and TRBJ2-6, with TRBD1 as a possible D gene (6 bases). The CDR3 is CASSQEPLQGSGANVLTF. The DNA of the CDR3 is TGCGCCAGCAGCCAGGAACCGTTACAGGGATCCGGGGCCAACGTCCTGACTTTC.